This T cell receptor (beta chain) was recorded in a study of CD4+ T cells in melanoma. Study-level results: CD8+ T cell, macrophage and B cell function reportedly correlated with neoantigen-specific CD4+ T cells. Neoantigen-specific CD4+ T cells in melanoma reportedly had diverse differentiation states.

CDR3 length: 14 amino acids. The junction had 5 bases not matched to a gene; V was cut back by 0 bases and J by 8 bases. Per the germline V gene, CDR1 is MNHEY and CDR2 is SVGAGI. Note on this clone: What it recognizes is unknown.

This table comes from immunoSEQ multiplex PCR, and its TCRdb copy is limited to in-frame clones, with some not included. Among approximately 14,000 clones, roughly 70% were seen once, and the ten largest hold about 11%. The sequencing input was cells from a culture (not recorded whether cultured in vitro). This receptor was identified in a human donor with melanoma. The chain has TRBV6-5 and TRBJ1-2, with 8 bases matching TRBD1. CDR3: CASSYSDRGRGYTF. As DNA, the CDR3 is TGTGCCAGCAGTTACTCCGACAGGGGCAGGGGCTACACCTTC.